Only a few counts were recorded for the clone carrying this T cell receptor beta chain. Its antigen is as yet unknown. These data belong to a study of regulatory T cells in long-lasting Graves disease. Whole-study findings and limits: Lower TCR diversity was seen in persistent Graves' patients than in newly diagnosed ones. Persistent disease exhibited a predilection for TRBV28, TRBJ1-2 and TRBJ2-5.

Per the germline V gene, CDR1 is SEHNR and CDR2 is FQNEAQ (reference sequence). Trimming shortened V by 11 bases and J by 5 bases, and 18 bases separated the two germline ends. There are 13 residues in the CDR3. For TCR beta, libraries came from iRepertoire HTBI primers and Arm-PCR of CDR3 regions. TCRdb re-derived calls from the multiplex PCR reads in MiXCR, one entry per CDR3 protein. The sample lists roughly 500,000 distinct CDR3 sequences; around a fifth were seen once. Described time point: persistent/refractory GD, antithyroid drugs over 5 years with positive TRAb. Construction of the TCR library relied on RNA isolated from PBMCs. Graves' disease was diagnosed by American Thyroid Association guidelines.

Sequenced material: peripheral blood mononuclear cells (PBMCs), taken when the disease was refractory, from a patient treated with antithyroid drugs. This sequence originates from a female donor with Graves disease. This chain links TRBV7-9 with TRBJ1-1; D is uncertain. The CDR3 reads CAAIGTPRTEAFF. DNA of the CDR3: TGTGCCGCGATCGGCACCCCTAGAACTGAAGCTTTCTTT.